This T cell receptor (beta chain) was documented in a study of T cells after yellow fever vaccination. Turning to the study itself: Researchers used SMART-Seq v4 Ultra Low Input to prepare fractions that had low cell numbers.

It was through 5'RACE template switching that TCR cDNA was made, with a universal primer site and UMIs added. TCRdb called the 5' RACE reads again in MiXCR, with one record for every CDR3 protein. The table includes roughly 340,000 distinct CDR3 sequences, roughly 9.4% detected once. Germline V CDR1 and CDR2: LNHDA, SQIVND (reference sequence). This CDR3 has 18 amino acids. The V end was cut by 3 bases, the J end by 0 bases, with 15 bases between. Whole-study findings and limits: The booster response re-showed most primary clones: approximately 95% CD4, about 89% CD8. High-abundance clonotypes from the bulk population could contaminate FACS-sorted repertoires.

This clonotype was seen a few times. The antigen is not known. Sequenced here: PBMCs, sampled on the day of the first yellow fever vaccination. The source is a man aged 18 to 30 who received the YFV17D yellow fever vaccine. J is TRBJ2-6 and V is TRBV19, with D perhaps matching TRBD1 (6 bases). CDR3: CASSMDRSGVSGANVLTF. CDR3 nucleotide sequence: TGTGCCAGTAGTATGGACAGATCCGGAGTCTCTGGGGCCAACGTCCTGACTTTC.